This paragraph covers one T cell receptor (beta chain) sequence. No antigen is known for it. The record originates from a study of persistence of HIV-infected CD4 T cells. The wider study: Donors had been on suppressive ART for a median of 8 years. Two participants gave one leukapheresis sample; others gave up to about 200 mL blood repeatedly. Notes on the study in general: Antigen-responding cells were enriched for degenerate expanded CDR3beta sequences.

Nonspecific anti-CD3/anti-CD28 bead stimulation represents the broad CD4+ T cell repertoire. Responding CD4+ T cells were sorted by upregulation of both CD40 ligand and CD69. The immunoSEQ assay was version 4, run in survey mode. Only in-frame clones appear in the TCRdb table, and some are missing; sequencing was by immunoSEQ multiplex PCR. The data show around 45,000 clones, with about nine tenths seen just once and approximately 1.8% held by the top ten. This sample comprised CD4+ T cells sorted from PBMCs after approximately 20-hour stimulation, obtained from a patient who received antiretroviral therapy. The receptor was derived from an adult man with HIV who was CMV-seropositive.

The DNA for the CDR3 is TGTGCCAGTAGTGCCGGGTGGGATACGCAGTATTTT. Its translation is CASSAGWDTQYF. The chain uses TRBV19 and TRBJ2-3; D gene ambiguous. The CDR3 extends over 12 amino acids. The germline V gene encodes CDR1 LNHDA and CDR2 SQIVND (reference sequence). Between the trimmed V and J ends, which lost 5 bases and 6 bases, there was a span of 9 bases.